The 21 T cell receptor beta chains below were found in one sample sequenced in a study of shared clonotypes between healthy human individuals. Here immunoSEQ multiplex PCR was the method, and the copy in TCRdb shows in-frame clones only, minus some. This sample carries a few million clones, 90% to 95% of them seen once, and the ten largest clones take 0.39%. Material: naive CD4+ T cells from PBMCs. The subset denotes: CD45RA+ positively selected. The source of these receptors is a man aged 18 to 35 in good health. Some clones in this sample may be carry-over from other donors' samples.

As concerns this clone: The sample has other DNA sequences that encode this CDR3 too. This chain links TRBV7-2 with TRBJ2-5; D is undetermined. CDR1 and CDR2 from the germline V gene are SGHTA and FQGNSA. The ends were cut back, 8 bases at V and 4 bases at J, with 11 bases in the middle. CDR3 size: 12 residues. CDR3 region: CASSFLGETQYF. CDR3 bases: TGTGCCAGCTCTTTCCTCGGAGAGACCCAGTACTTC.

Only one count was recorded for this clone. J is TRBJ1-4 and V is TRBV15; 7 bases are shared with TRBD1. The germline V gene has CDR1 LNHNV and CDR2 YYDKDF (reference sequence). Trimming took 0 bases from V and 4 from J; bases not matched to a gene: 5. The CDR3 sequence is 16 residues long. In DNA, the CDR3 is TGTGCCACCAGCAGAGATCGAAGACAGGGTAATGAAAAACTGTTTTTT. This sequence encodes CATSRDRRQGNEKLFF.

The V and J genes are TRBV5-1 and TRBJ2-4; possible D gene TRBD1, 5 bases. Germline V gives CDR1 SGHRS, CDR2 YFSETQ. The CDR3 spans 12 residues. The germline V and J ends were trimmed by 0 bases and 8 bases, with 6 bases remaining between them. CDR3 sequence reads: CASSLVGDIQYF. The DNA for the CDR3 is TGCGCCAGCAGCTTGGTAGGGGACATTCAGTACTTC.

With respect to this clone: Other DNA sequences in this sample translate to the same CDR3. J is TRBJ2-1 and V is TRBV7-9; 12 bases are shared with TRBD2. The J segment lost 4 bases and the V segment lost 6 bases, leaving 4 bases of the junction unmatched. CDR3 length: 15 residues. Germline-derived CDR1 and CDR2 are SEHNR and FQNEAQ (reference sequence). CDR3 protein: CASSLLAGGYNEQFF. The DNA for the CDR3 is TGTGCCAGCAGTCTCCTAGCGGGAGGGTACAATGAGCAGTTCTTC.

As for this clone: This same CDR3 is encoded by further DNA sequences in the sample. The rearrangement links TRBV18 to TRBJ2-7; D remains unclear. Germline CDR1 and CDR2: KGHSH and LQKENI. This CDR3 is built from 12 residues. Trimming took off 2 bases at V and 8 bases at J, with 10 bases between the two ends. Here the CDR3 DNA reads TGTGCCAGCTCACCATCGGATGACAAGCAGTACTTC. As protein: CASSPSDDKQYF.

This rearrangement joins TRBV5-1 to TRBJ2-5, with TRBD2 matching over 11 bases. Germline CDR1 and CDR2: SGHRS and YFSETQ. CDR3 length equals 17 residues. The junction had 5 bases not matched to a gene; V was cut back by 0 bases and J by 1 base. In nucleotides, the CDR3 is TGCGCCAGCAGCTTGGACCCTCTAGCGGGAGGCCAAGAGACCCAGTACTTC. Its translation: CASSLDPLAGGQETQYF.

CDR3 sequence: CASSARAGRRGIGYGYTF. CDR3 bases: TGTGCCAGCAGCGCTAGGGCCGGTCGGAGGGGCATTGGGTATGGCTACACCTTC. This chain uses TRBV5-4 with TRBJ1-2; perhaps TRBD1 as D (5 bases). V lost 4 bases, J lost 5 bases, and 27 bases lay in between. Germline V gene data show CDR1 as SGHNT and CDR2 as YYREEE (reference sequence). CDR3 size: 18 residues.

The chain combines TRBV30 with TRBJ2-7, with 7 bases matching TRBD1. The CDR3 has 19 amino acids. Germline V lookup: CDR1 GTSNPN, CDR2 SVGIG (reference sequence). Trimming at V came to 5 bases and at J to 7 bases, leaving 29 bases not matched to a gene. CDR3 nucleotide sequence: TGTGCCTGGTCCACGAGTCGTGTTTTGAGGGGGCTACCGTCTGGGGAGCAGTACTTC. This gives the protein CAWSTSRVLRGLPSGEQYF.

Comment on this clone: At one end, the junction sequence differs from germline, possibly due to a read error. The V gene is TRBV23-1, the J gene TRBJ2-7; 7 nucleotides align to TRBD1. TRBV23-1 is an open reading frame, and its role is uncertain. The CDR3 is 16 amino acids. The CDR3 DNA sequence: TGCGCCAGCGGTCAACCACAGGGGTGTAGTCGCTACGAGCAGTACTTC. Translating gives CASGQPQGCSRYEQYF.

This clone was seen a few times. The identical CDR3 is also encoded by other nucleotide sequences in the sample. J is TRBJ1-2 and V is TRBV20-1; D remains ambiguous. Deletions cut 3 bases from V and 5 bases from J, with 7 bases between. The CDR3 is 11 amino acids. Looked up from germline, CDR1 is DFQATT and CDR2 is SNEGSKA (reference sequence). CDR3 bases: TGCAGTGCTAGGGCGGGTTATGGCTACACCTTC. Translated, it gives CSARAGYGYTF.

CDR3 loop: CASTPNRGINEKLFF. CDR3 nucleotides: TGTGCCAGCACTCCAAACAGGGGGATTAATGAAAAACTGTTTTTT. This chain uses TRBV7-2 with TRBJ1-4; 8 positions match TRBD1. V was clipped by 7 bases and J by 4 bases; unmatched bases: 8. The CDR3 has 15 residues. The V gene's germline CDR1 is SGHTA and CDR2 FQGNSA. Complete variable domain (other parts from reference TRBV7-2 and TRBJ1-4): GAGVSQSPSNKVTEKGKDVELRCDPISGHTALYWYRQSLGQGLEFLIYFQGNSAPDKSGLPSDRFSAERTGGSVSTLTIQRTQQEDSAVYLCASTPNRGINEKLFFGSGTQLSVL.

The chain joins TRBV7-6 to TRBJ2-3, with 10 bases matching TRBD2. The CDR3 has 18 amino acids. The junction had 14 bases not matched to a gene; V was cut back by 0 bases and J by 8 bases. Germline V gene lookup returns CDR1 SGHVS and CDR2 FNYEAQ. CDR3 amino acids: CASSLASSVASGSLTQYF. CDR3 DNA: TGTGCCAGCAGCTTAGCCTCTTCGGTGGCTAGCGGGAGCCTTACGCAGTATTTT.

The genes are TRBV10-3 and TRBJ2-5; 9 bases map to TRBD2. Germline V CDR1 and CDR2: ENHRY, SYGVKD. V gave up 3 bases and J gave up 5 bases; unmatched junction bases: 13. The CDR3 covers 17 residues. CDR3 DNA sequence: TGTGCCATCAGTGATCCTAGCGGGAAGGCAAGGAGTGAGACCCAGTACTTC. Translated, it gives CAISDPSGKARSETQYF.

The rearrangement uses TRBV5-4 and TRBJ2-3, with 12 positions matching TRBD2. The germline V gene has CDR1 SGHNT and CDR2 YYREEE (reference sequence). Losses at the gene ends were 0 bases for V and 3 bases for J; bases not matched to a gene: 8. The length of the CDR3 is 18 residues. CDR3 in DNA: TGTGCCAGCAGCTTGGCAAAGGGACTAGCGGGTGAAACAGATACGCAGTATTTT. Its translation: CASSLAKGLAGETDTQYF.

In the case of this clone: Other DNA sequences from this sample encode an identical CDR3 as well. The genes are TRBV5-5 and TRBJ1-3; D is perhaps TRBD1 (6 bases). This CDR3 contains 15 residues. Trimming took 0 bases from V and 2 from J, leaving 9 bases between them. CDR1 is SGHKS and CDR2 is YYEKEE in the germline V gene (reference sequence). CDR3 amino acids: CASSLVGAAGNTIYF. CDR3 bases: TGTGCCAGCAGCTTGGTGGGGGCGGCTGGAAACACCATATATTTT.

Of note for this clone: The sample contains more than one DNA sequence encoding this CDR3. The V call is TRBV6-5, the J call TRBJ1-5; tentative D call: TRBD1 (5 bases). Germline V lookup: CDR1 MNHEY, CDR2 SVGAGI. Deletions cut 0 bases from V and 5 bases from J, with 8 bases between. The CDR3 has 14 amino acids. The CDR3 is CASSYSRGYQPQHF. The CDR3 nucleotides are TGTGCCAGCAGTTACTCGCGGGGGTATCAGCCCCAGCATTTT.

This clone was observed a few times. The DNA of the CDR3 is TGTGCCAGCTCACCAGTAGGACAGGGGATCGGGGAGCTGTTTTTT. Encoded protein: CASSPVGQGIGELFF. This chain joins TRBV18 and TRBJ2-2; TRBD1 aligns across 9 bases. Per germline, CDR1 KGHSH and CDR2 LQKENI. This CDR3 spans 15 amino acids. Germline trimming cut 2 bases from V and 7 bases from J; bases unmatched to any gene: 5. The full variable domain, rest sourced from reference TRBV18 and TRBJ2-2, is NAGVMQNPRHLVRRRGQEARLRCSPMKGHSHVYWYRQLPEEGLKFMVYLQKENIIDESGMPKERFSAEFPKEGPSILRIQQVVRGDSAAYFCASSPVGQGIGELFFGEGSRLTVL.

In DNA form, the CDR3 reads TGTGCCAGCAAGACAGGGTTCAAGTGGGGCACAGATACGCAGTATTTT. Its protein is CASKTGFKWGTDTQYF. The rearrangement links TRBV28 to TRBJ2-3; 7 bases are shared with TRBD1. Losses at the gene ends were 7 bases for V and 1 base for J; bases not matched to a gene: 11. CDR3 length: 16 residues. Per germline, CDR1 MDHEN and CDR2 SYDVKM.

The chain couples TRBV19 to TRBJ2-1; 13 bases are shared with TRBD2. V was clipped by 1 base and J by 7 bases; unmatched bases: 1. CDR3 length equals 15 residues. Germline CDR1 is LNHDA and CDR2 is SQIVND (reference sequence). The CDR3 sequence is CASSIGLAGGNEQFF. The CDR3 nucleotides are TGTGCCAGTAGTATAGGACTAGCGGGAGGTAATGAGCAGTTCTTC.

Written as DNA, the CDR3 is TGTGCCAGCAGCAGCTCAGACAGCACAAACTCTGGAAACACCATATATTTT. Its translation is CASSSSDSTNSGNTIYF. The rearrangement links TRBV21-1 to TRBJ1-3; the D segment call TRBD1 is taken from the table without a DNA check. TRBV21-1 is tagged as a pseudogene. This CDR3 has 17 amino acids.

The chain has TRBV4-1 and TRBJ2-2, with D possibly being TRBD1 (6 bases). The CDR3 is 15 amino acids. Trimming took 4 bases from V and 4 from J, leaving 13 bases between them. CDR1 is MGHRA, CDR2 YSYEKL, per germline. CDR3 nucleotide sequence: TGCGCCAGCAGCCCACTGGCGGACAGCACCGGGGAGCTGTTTTTT. Its protein product is CASSPLADSTGELFF.